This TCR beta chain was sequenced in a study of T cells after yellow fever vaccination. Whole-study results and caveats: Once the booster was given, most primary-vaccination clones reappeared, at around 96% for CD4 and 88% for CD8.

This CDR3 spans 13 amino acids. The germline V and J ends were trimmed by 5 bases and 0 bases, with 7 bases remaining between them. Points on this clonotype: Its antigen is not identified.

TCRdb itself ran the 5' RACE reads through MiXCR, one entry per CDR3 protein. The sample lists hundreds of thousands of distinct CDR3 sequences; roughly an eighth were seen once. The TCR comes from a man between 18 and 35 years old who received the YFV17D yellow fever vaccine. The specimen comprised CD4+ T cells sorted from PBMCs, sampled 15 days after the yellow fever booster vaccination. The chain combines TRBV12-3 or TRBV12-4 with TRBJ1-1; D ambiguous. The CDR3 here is CASSLVMNTEAFF. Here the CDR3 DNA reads TGTGCCAGCAGTCTCGTTATGAACACTGAAGCTTTCTTT.